These T cell receptor beta chains were read from a single sample in a study of blood T cell repertoires in COVID-19. Using immunoSEQ multiplex PCR, the repertoire was profiled, and TCRdb retains in-frame clones only, with some absent. This table holds hundreds of thousands of clones, about 85% found once. Sequenced input: peripheral blood. Receptors were obtained from a man in his late teens or twenties with active or convalescent COVID-19. Each CDR3 is given with its conserved first and last residue. D genes are given only for firm matches. Size values are once, few and many counts, or a class for expanded clones, and some rows have none.

j_call d_call clone_size v_call cdr3_aa cdr3_nt
TRBJ2-3 . once TRBV15 CATSRRLEAQYF TGTGCCACCAGCCGACGACTAGAGGCGCAGTATTTT
TRBJ2-1 . . TRBV6-2/TRBV6-3 CASSYVIVVRNEQFF TGTGCCAGCAGTTACGTAATAGTAGTTCGCAATGAGCAGTTCTTC
TRBJ2-7 . . TRBV9 CASSPGQLNYEQYF TGTGCCAGCAGCCCTGGACAGTTAAACTACGAGCAGTACTTC
TRBJ2-1 TRBD1 . TRBV19 CASRNLGTGGNEQFF TGTGCCAGTAGGAATCTCGGGACAGGGGGTAATGAGCAGTTCTTC
TRBJ2-1 TRBD2 . TRBV6-5 CATRTSGRLNEQFF TGTGCCACTAGGACTAGCGGGAGATTGAATGAGCAGTTCTTC
TRBJ1-6 . . TRBV5-8 CASSLVRVDVSPLHF TGTGCCAGCAGCTTGGTGAGGGTAGATGTTTCACCCCTCCACTTT
TRBJ1-1 . few TRBV5-1 CASSVTANTEAFF TGCGCCAGCAGCGTGACAGCAAACACTGAAGCTTTCTTT
TRBJ1-2 . once TRBV28 CASSSAGPGGYTF TGTGCCAGCAGTTCGGCGGGTCCGGGGGGCTACACCTTC
TRBJ2-1 . . TRBV9 CASSVGSAVIEQFF TGTGCCAGCAGCGTTGGTAGCGCAGTTATCGAGCAGTTCTTC
TRBJ1-2 . . TRBV5-6 CASSPQRKIYGYTF TGTGCCAGCAGCCCCCAGCGCAAAATCTATGGCTACACCTTC
TRBJ1-1 . . TRBV5-4 CASRSGAGTEAFF TGTGCCAGCCGGTCAGGGGCAGGTACTGAAGCTTTCTTT
TRBJ2-7 TRBD1 . TRBV4-1 CASSQMTGFKAYEQYF TGCGCCAGCAGCCAAATGACAGGGTTTAAGGCCTACGAGCAGTACTTC
TRBJ1-1 . . TRBV5-1 CASSGGDANTEAFF TGCGCCAGCAGCGGGGGGGACGCGAACACTGAAGCTTTCTTT
TRBJ2-2 . once TRBV6-5 CASSYSRNTGELFF TGTGCCAGCAGTTACTCTAGGAACACCGGGGAGCTGTTTTTT
TRBJ2-1 TRBD1 . TRBV7-3 CASSFPGTGLLNEQFF TGTGCCAGCAGCTTTCCGGGGACAGGTTTGTTAAATGAGCAGTTCTTC